The following is a TCR beta chain sequence with its context. Its antigen is currently unknown. The entry originates in a study of T cell repertoires in cytomegalovirus infection. Findings and caveats of the study: The cumulative frequency of public TCR beta families distinguished individuals who carried CMV together with the relevant HLA.

The CDR3 runs to 16 residues. The V gene end was trimmed by 5 bases and the J gene end by 1 base; junction bases not matched to a gene: 6. Per germline, CDR1 MDHEN and CDR2 SYDVKM. TCRdb independently ran MiXCR on the reads; one entry per CDR3 protein. The profile shows approximately 240,000 distinct CDR3 sequences, over 9% of them singletons. This TCR was recovered from a human donor in good health (CMV status not recorded). Some clones in this sample may be carry-over from other donors' samples. The specimen sequenced was PBMCs. The chain couples TRBV28 to TRBJ1-3, with 9 bases that match TRBD1. The CDR3 region is CASSLPGQGSGNTIYF. The CDR3, as DNA: TGTGCCAGCAGTCTTCCGGGACAGGGTTCTGGAAACACCATATATTTT.